Following are 19 T cell receptor beta chains from one sample sequenced in a study of blood T cell repertoires in COVID-19. The assay was immunoSEQ multiplex PCR, and TCRdb's table has in-frame clones only and misses some. The table records roughly 240,000 clones, roughly 82% of them present only once. The sample consisted of peripheral blood. The receptors originated from a woman older than 75 with COVID-19, enrolled during active disease.

The chain recombines TRBV28 with TRBJ1-5, with D unclear. The CDR3 contains 17 residues. CDR1 and CDR2 from the germline V gene are MDHEN and SYDVKM. Between the trimmed V and J ends, which lost 1 base and 3 bases, there was a span of 16 bases. The CDR3 protein is CASSLLLSIGLNQPQHF. The CDR3 DNA reads as TGTGCCAGCAGTTTATTACTTAGTATTGGACTCAATCAGCCCCAGCATTTT.

This chain links TRBV9 with TRBJ1-3, with D uncertain. Germline V gene lookup returns CDR1 SGDLS and CDR2 YYNGEE. The V and J ends lost 6 bases and 0 bases respectively, with 10 bases between them. This CDR3 has 14 amino acids. CDR3 amino acids: CASTPMSSGNTIYF. CDR3 bases: TGTGCCAGCACCCCAATGTCCTCTGGAAACACCATATATTTT.

The rearrangement joins TRBV24-1 to TRBJ2-1; maybe TRBD1 (5 bases). The CDR3 has 14 amino acids. Germline CDR1 is KGHDR and CDR2 is SFDVKD. Deletions cut 4 bases from V and 4 bases from J, with 10 bases between. The CDR3: CATSEPTDYNEQFF. CDR3 bases: TGTGCCACCAGTGAACCGACAGATTACAATGAGCAGTTCTTC.

This rearrangement joins TRBV28 to TRBJ2-2; D unresolved. The CDR3 loop spans 14 amino acids. The V gene lost 7 bases and the J gene lost 1 base, with 10 bases spanning the gap. Germline V lookup: CDR1 MDHEN, CDR2 SYDVKM. The CDR3 DNA reads TGTGCCAGCACGGCCACGGGGAACACCGGGGAGCTGTTTTTT. Amino acids: CASTATGNTGELFF. Full variable domain (rest looked up from reference TRBV28 and TRBJ2-2): DVKVTQSSRYLVKRTGEKVFLECVQDMDHENMFWYRQDPGLGLRLIYFSYDVKMKEKGDIPEGYSVSREKKERFSLILESASTNQTSMYLCASTATGNTGELFFGEGSRLTVL.

The chain links TRBV7-2 to TRBJ1-5; the match to TRBD1 covers 10 bases. Losses at the gene ends were 3 bases for V and 1 base for J; bases not matched to a gene: 3. This CDR3 contains 16 residues. Germline V gene sequence: CDR1 SGHTA, CDR2 FQGNSA. CDR3 protein: CASSFGDRGSNQPQHF. CDR3 DNA sequence: TGTGCCAGCAGCTTCGGGGACAGGGGAAGCAATCAGCCCCAGCATTTT.

This clone was observed a few times. The J gene is TRBJ2-3, the V gene TRBV6-5, with D maybe TRBD2 (6 bases). V was cut by 7 bases and J by 2 bases, with 10 bases left in between. The CDR3 runs 13 residues. Germline V gene data show CDR1 as MNHEY and CDR2 as SVGAGI. DNA for the CDR3: TGTGCCAGCAATGTGCGGGACACAGATACGCAGTATTTT. It codes for CASNVRDTDTQYF.

This rearrangement joins TRBV19 to TRBJ1-1, with D perhaps matching TRBD1 (6 bases). The CDR3 is made up of 15 amino acids. Germline CDR1 and CDR2: LNHDA and SQIVND (reference sequence). Trimming removed 4 bases at V and 8 bases at J, with 20 bases between. CDR3 residues: CASSKTGTSWGEAFF. The CDR3 DNA reads TGTGCCAGTAGTAAGACCGGGACATCCTGGGGGGAAGCTTTCTTT.

This chain joins TRBV14 and TRBJ2-1; 9 bases line up with TRBD1. CDR3 length: 18 amino acids. The germline CDR1 and CDR2 sequences are SGHDN and FVKESK. The V and J ends lost 3 bases and 3 bases, in that order; junction bases with no gene match: 12. The CDR3 sequence: CASSHGTGTRRFYNEQFF. The CDR3 DNA reads as TGTGCCAGCAGCCATGGGACAGGGACCCGTCGGTTCTACAATGAGCAGTTCTTC.

The chain joins TRBV2 to TRBJ1-1, with 7 nucleotides matching TRBD1. V dropped 5 bases and J dropped 4; count of bases not matched to a gene: 4. This CDR3 region has 13 residues. The V gene's germline CDR1 is SNHLY and CDR2 FYNNEI. The CDR3 loop reads CASSSQGTTEAFF. The CDR3 DNA is TGTGCCAGCAGTTCACAGGGGACCACTGAAGCTTTCTTT.

This chain uses TRBV27 with TRBJ2-7, with 9 bases lining up with TRBD2. The V gene end was trimmed by 2 bases and the J gene end by 4 bases; junction bases not matched to a gene: 6. Germline-derived CDR1 and CDR2 are MNHEY and SMNVEV (reference sequence). CDR3 length: 15 residues. CDR3 DNA: TGTGCCAGCAGTTTACAGGGCGGGGGGGCTTACGAGCAGTACGTC. As protein: CASSLQGGGAYEQYV.

The CDR3 sequence: CASSLSELENEKLFF. Written as DNA, the CDR3 is TGTGCCAGCAGCTTAAGCGAACTCGAGAATGAAAAACTGTTTTTT. V usage is TRBV7-9 and J usage is TRBJ1-4; D not resolved. This CDR3 region has 15 residues. The V end was cut by 2 bases, the J end by 5 bases, with 12 bases between. Germline values: CDR1 SEHNR, CDR2 FQNEAQ (reference sequence).

The chain couples TRBV28 to TRBJ1-2; 12 bases agree with TRBD1. Losses at the gene ends were 7 bases for V and 4 bases for J; bases not matched to a gene: 10. The length of the CDR3 is 16 residues. CDR1 and CDR2 from the germline V gene are MDHEN and SYDVKM. In DNA, the CDR3 is TGTGCCAGCATCCCGGGACAGGGGGCGTTGGTCTATGGCTACACCTTC. As protein: CASIPGQGALVYGYTF.

This rearrangement joins TRBV28 to TRBJ2-7, with a possible D match to TRBD1 (6 bases). The CDR3 totals 13 residues. The V end was cut by 3 bases, the J end by 4 bases, with 10 bases between. The germline gives CDR1 MDHEN, CDR2 SYDVKM. Here the CDR3 reads CASSLDRGYEQYV. The CDR3 coding sequence is TGTGCCAGCAGTTTGGACAGAGGGTACGAGCAGTACGTC.

V gene TRBV7-9 combines with J gene TRBJ2-3, with TRBD2 identical over 7 bases. The CDR3 consists of 11 residues. Germline lookup yields CDR1 SEHNR and CDR2 FQNEAQ (reference sequence). The V and J ends lost 8 bases and 4 bases, in that order; junction bases with no gene match: 0. The CDR3 loop reads CASGGADTQYF. The CDR3 coding sequence is TGTGCCAGCGGGGGGGCAGATACGCAGTATTTT.

The V gene is TRBV7-8, the J gene TRBJ1-6, with D perhaps TRBD1 (5 bases). V dropped 2 bases and J dropped 3 bases, with 8 bases sitting between them. CDR1 is SGHVS and CDR2 is FQNEAQ in the germline V gene. The CDR3 consists of 15 residues. The CDR3 loop is CASSLTGDYNSPLHF. The CDR3 DNA reads TGTGCCAGCAGCTTAACGGGGGACTATAATTCACCCCTCCACTTT. The full variable domain, with the rest looked up from reference TRBV7-8 and TRBJ1-6, is GAGVSQSPRYKVAKRGQDVALRCDPISGHVSLFWYQQALGQGPEFLTYFQNEAQLDKSGLPSDRFFAERPEGSVSTLKIQRTQQEDSAVYLCASSLTGDYNSPLHFGNGTRLTVT.

The J gene is TRBJ1-2, the V gene TRBV7-9; 7 bases fit TRBD1. The CDR3 contains 15 residues. Trimming cost V 1 base and J 3 bases; bases outside gene matches: 5. Germline CDR1 SEHNR, CDR2 FQNEAQ (reference sequence). The CDR3 is CASSLDEGAHYGYTF. The CDR3 coding sequence is TGTGCCAGCAGCTTAGATGAGGGGGCTCACTATGGCTACACCTTC.

J is TRBJ1-1 and V is TRBV6-4; no clear D gene. CDR3 size: 15 residues. The germline V and J ends were trimmed by 2 bases and 0 bases, with 10 bases remaining between them. Germline loops: CDR1 MRHNA, CDR2 SNTAGT. The CDR3 loop reads CASSDEEHMNTEAFF. The CDR3 region has the DNA TGTGCCAGCAGTGACGAAGAACACATGAACACTGAAGCTTTCTTT.

The count of this clone is one. V usage is TRBV28 and J usage is TRBJ2-7; TRBD2 agrees at 10 bases. Germline CDR1 reads MDHEN; CDR2 reads SYDVKM. The trim removed 5 bases at V and 0 bases at J, leaving 4 bases unmatched. This CDR3 has 15 residues. The CDR3 sequence: CASSLRTSGSYEQYF. DNA for the CDR3: TGTGCCAGCAGTCTTCGGACTAGCGGCTCCTACGAGCAGTACTTC. Combining the CDR3 with reference TRBV28 and TRBJ2-7 gives the whole variable domain DVKVTQSSRYLVKRTGEKVFLECVQDMDHENMFWYRQDPGLGLRLIYFSYDVKMKEKGDIPEGYSVSREKKERFSLILESASTNQTSMYLCASSLRTSGSYEQYFGPGTRLTVT.

The CDR3 loop reads CASSHKAGVYYNEQFF. CDR3 sequence (DNA): TGCGCCAGCAGCCACAAAGCGGGAGTATATTACAATGAGCAGTTCTTC. The V call is TRBV4-1, the J call TRBJ2-1, with 8 nucleotides matching TRBD2. The V segment lost 3 bases and the J segment 4 bases; nucleotides outside the gene matches: 8. Germline CDR1 reads MGHRA; CDR2 reads YSYEKL. The CDR3 is made up of 16 amino acids.